This TCR beta chain was identified during a study of tumor and adjacent non-tumor tissue in lung cancer. Study-wide context: The cohort had roughly 11 adenocarcinoma, 2 squamous cell and 1 small cell patients.

A modified ARM-PCR protocol with three rounds of nested PCR amplified TCRbeta. TCRdb ran MiXCR on the multiplex PCR reads and lists one entry per CDR3 protein. The sample holds tens of thousands of distinct CDR3 sequences; roughly 57% are singletons and the top ten take about 31%. This CDR3 contains 15 residues. The junction had 2 bases not matched to a gene; V was cut back by 2 bases and J by 1 base. From germline, CDR1 is MNHNY and CDR2 SVGAGI (reference sequence). Comment on this clonotype: It is likely a read error, because the conserved phenylalanine at the end of the CDR3 is missing.

This sample's RNA came from whole unsorted tissue. Distant lung tissue was collected more than 3 cm away from the tumor edge. The sample comprised distant non-tumor lung tissue. The V gene is TRBV6-6, the J gene TRBJ2-3; 8 positions agree with TRBD2. The TCR originated in a man aged 65 to 79 with non-small cell lung cancer. This CDR3 reads CASSYPRGGTDTQYS. The CDR3 nucleotides are TGTGCCAGCAGTTACCCGCGGGGGGGCACAGATACGCAGTATTCT.